This T cell receptor (beta chain) was recorded in a study of Graves' ophthalmopathy and Graves' hyperthyroidism. As the template, RNA transcripts were used to amplify TCR beta CDR3 regions. The workflow started with a first-round RT-PCR run with HTBI primers and then moved on to a second-round multiplex PCR. TCRdb reprocessed the multiplex PCR reads via MiXCR and lists one record per CDR3 protein. The sample has 260,000 or so distinct CDR3 sequences, approximately 42% seen once. This CDR3 is 16 amino acids long. The germline gives CDR1 SGHTA, CDR2 FQGTGA. V was clipped by 6 bases and J by 3 bases, with 20 bases between them. This clonotype appeared a single time.

The chain has TRBV7-3 and TRBJ2-5; a weak D match, TRBD1 (5 bases). The receptor was derived from an adult man with Graves' ophthalmopathy. The sample taken for sequencing was peripheral blood. CDR3 bases: TGTGCCAGCAGTCTCGACAGTTGGGGCACTGAAGAGACCCAGTACTTC. Residues: CASSLDSWGTEETQYF.